The clone carrying this T cell receptor beta chain occurred once. The source of the sample is a study of T cells in tumors after PD-1 blockade. TCRdb's copy holds only in-frame clones and misses some; the assay was immunoSEQ multiplex PCR. The data show tens of thousands of clones, roughly 70% seen once. The source was PBMCs, collected after anti-PD-1 treatment. The receptor comes from a human donor with basal cell carcinoma.

The CDR3 region has the DNA TGTGCCAGCAGCGAACGAGGTCCGGGACAGGGTACCTACGAGCAGTACTTC. This gives the protein CASSERGPGQGTYEQYF. The chain links TRBV5-6 to TRBJ2-7, with 9 bases identical to TRBD1. CDR3 length equals 17 residues. In germline, CDR1 is SGHDT, CDR2 YYEEEE. V shed 4 bases, J shed 2 bases, and the junction held 13 bases outside the gene matches.